The subject of this entry is one T cell receptor (beta chain). As yet, its antigen is unknown. The germline gives CDR1 SGHTA, CDR2 FQGNSA. This CDR3 contains 15 residues. Trimming left V 3 bases short and J 2 bases short, with 11 bases between. With molecular barcodes, quantitative 5'-RACE was used to make the TCR beta libraries. TCRdb called the 5' RACE reads again in MiXCR, with one record for every CDR3 protein. The data hold about 240,000 distinct CDR3 sequences, with 7% to 10% observed a single time. This sample stems from a study of CD8 T cells in ankylosing spondylitis. Study results and caveats: Reportedly, disease-linked clones are significantly enriched in ankylosing spondylitis patients' matched synovial fluid. Within peripheral blood, clones linked to disease were CD8+ and relatively rare. Roughly 8 highly homologous variants made up a TCR beta motif, and this motif appeared characteristic of ankylosing spondylitis blood.

The rearrangement uses TRBV7-2 and TRBJ2-1, with D hard to call. Sequencing was carried out using blood, either unsorted or a sorted T cell fraction (not recorded which). This TCR came from a female donor with ankylosing spondylitis or in good health (not recorded which). This CDR3 is CASSLMLTAYNEQFF. Here the CDR3 DNA reads TGTGCCAGCAGCTTGATGCTGACCGCCTACAATGAGCAGTTCTTC.